This is a list of T cell receptor beta chains from one sample in a study of chemoradiotherapy in HPV16-positive cancers. Sequencing was performed with immunoSEQ multiplex PCR; in TCRdb, only in-frame clones are kept and a portion is missing. There are about 31,000 clones in the sample; approximately 84% occur only once, and roughly 5.5% lies in the top ten. The sample was blood, taken from a patient who underwent chemoradiotherapy. The receptors shown here come from a human donor with HPV-associated anogenital cancer. CDR3s leave out the opening cysteine and the closing phenylalanine or tryptophan.

v_gene: TRBV28; j_gene: TRBJ1-2; CDR3aa: ASSFLGQGTYGYT
v_gene: TRBV7-9; j_gene: TRBJ1-1; CDR3aa: ASSRDRAWVMNTEAF
v_gene: TRBV18; j_gene: TRBJ1-2; CDR3aa: ASSSRTGEGHGYT
v_gene: TRBV6-6; j_gene: TRBJ1-5; CDR3aa: ASNLRGGGEPQH
v_gene: TRBV12-5; j_gene: TRBJ2-5; CDR3aa: ASGLTVGQETQY
v_gene: TRBV2; j_gene: TRBJ1-2; CDR3aa: ASSADRGLGYT
v_gene: TRBV29-1; j_gene: TRBJ2-3; CDR3aa: SVLGQNWIADTQY
v_gene: TRBV29-1; j_gene: TRBJ2-3; CDR3aa: SADGTGGFLGTQY
v_gene: TRBV5-1; j_gene: TRBJ1-1; CDR3aa: ASSQGQGHTEAF
v_gene: TRBV7-2; j_gene: TRBJ2-5; CDR3aa: ASSLMQSGGQETQY
v_gene: TRBV14; j_gene: TRBJ2-1; CDR3aa: ASSHPGLAGGKEQF
v_gene: TRBV19; j_gene: TRBJ2-3; CDR3aa: ASSIQGRWTDTQY
v_gene: TRBV9; j_gene: TRBJ1-4; CDR3aa: ASSVEYRKLF
v_gene: TRBV5-6; j_gene: TRBJ2-5; CDR3aa: ASSVKRGEETQY
v_gene: TRBV19; j_gene: TRBJ2-2; CDR3aa: ASSMRDRVNTGELF
v_gene: TRBV6-1; j_gene: TRBJ2-5; CDR3aa: ASSFTRGAQETQY
v_gene: TRBV27; j_gene: TRBJ2-2; CDR3aa: ASSARSTRSSTGELF
v_gene: TRBV5-4; j_gene: TRBJ1-4; CDR3aa: ASSLMGTQNEKLF
v_gene: TRBV29-1; j_gene: TRBJ1-2; CDR3aa: SVDRTGHDYGYT
v_gene: TRBV7-9; j_gene: TRBJ2-5; CDR3aa: ASRVRGETQY
v_gene: TRBV7-9; j_gene: TRBJ2-7; CDR3aa: ASSFGQGRYEQY
v_gene: TRBV5-1; j_gene: TRBJ1-2; CDR3aa: ASSYNTMTGTDGYT
v_gene: TRBV7-2; j_gene: TRBJ2-2; CDR3aa: ASSLVADTGELF
v_gene: TRBV19; j_gene: TRBJ1-4; CDR3aa: ASSMSGISYEKLF
v_gene: TRBV7-2; j_gene: TRBJ1-2; CDR3aa: ASSLGGSVYGYT
v_gene: TRBV28; j_gene: TRBJ1-2; CDR3aa: ASSPYLRDPDNYGYT
v_gene: TRBV7-2; j_gene: TRBJ1-6; CDR3aa: ASSLLGSPLH
v_gene: TRBV5-6; j_gene: TRBJ2-1; CDR3aa: ASSTIRQGARDEQF
v_gene: TRBV6-1; j_gene: TRBJ2-3; CDR3aa: ASSEDGIGNTDTQY
v_gene: TRBV5-1; j_gene: TRBJ2-5; CDR3aa: ASTLGGETQY
v_gene: TRBV27; j_gene: TRBJ1-2; CDR3aa: ASSRTGGLIYGYT
v_gene: TRBV6-5; j_gene: TRBJ1-1; CDR3aa: ASSPVVATEAF
v_gene: TRBV28; j_gene: TRBJ1-3; CDR3aa: ASSLKGAGGNTIY
v_gene: TRBV10-3; j_gene: TRBJ2-1; CDR3aa: AISGLAGRSYNEQF
v_gene: TRBV4-1; j_gene: TRBJ1-3; CDR3aa: ASSQDITPGAGNTIY
v_gene: TRBV9; j_gene: TRBJ1-2; CDR3aa: ASQGDRGAYGYT
v_gene: TRBV5-1; j_gene: TRBJ2-1; CDR3aa: ASSLLAQGLAGVYNEQF
v_gene: TRBV30; j_gene: TRBJ1-4; CDR3aa: AWSPRHGTNEKLF
v_gene: TRBV5-1; j_gene: TRBJ1-2; CDR3aa: ASSLGTANYGYT
v_gene: TRBV5-6; j_gene: TRBJ1-2; CDR3aa: ASSFWSGQGKIYGYT
v_gene: TRBV19; j_gene: TRBJ2-5; CDR3aa: ASNRGHQETQY
v_gene: TRBV7-3; j_gene: TRBJ2-2; CDR3aa: ASSLVSPGELF
v_gene: TRBV5-8; j_gene: TRBJ1-5; CDR3aa: ASSLNTGGRQPQH
v_gene: TRBV14; j_gene: TRBJ2-2; CDR3aa: ASATFPGELF
v_gene: TRBV9; j_gene: TRBJ2-5; CDR3aa: ASSVAGGSSLGETQY
v_gene: TRBV7-9; j_gene: TRBJ2-5; CDR3aa: ASSLFHTSQETQY